This T cell receptor beta chain appears in the sequencing data of a study of blood T cells in healthy people across ages. Points from the study as a whole: Naive T cell percentage showed a strong correlation with the diversity of TCR beta. Both higher diversity and more naive CD4+ cells marked long-lived donors when set against aged donors.

A second PCR, run for roughly 7 to 11 cycles, used a sample-barcoded 5' primer plus a J-beta primer mix. Each cDNA was tagged by a template-switch adaptor containing 12 random nucleotides. Via MiXCR, TCRdb re-called the 5' RACE reads, giving one row per CDR3 protein. The data show about a million distinct CDR3 sequences, approximately 50% seen once. Every participating donor contributed about 10 milliliters of peripheral blood through a draw. To note about this clonotype: No antigen is known for it. One end of the junction fails to match germline, which may point to a read error.

This CDR3 spans 16 amino acids. The germline V gene encodes CDR1 SEHNR and CDR2 FQNEAQ (reference sequence). This sequence was found in a woman aged 55-69 years in good health. Sequencing was done on a sample of blood. The J gene is TRBJ2-6, the V gene TRBV7-9; D might be TRBD1 (5 bases). DNA of the CDR3: TGTGCCAGCAGCTTGTATCAGAGGCCTGGGGCCAACGCCCTGACTTTC. It translates to CASSLYQRPGANALTF.